Each of the 21 T cell receptor beta chains below was sequenced from the same sample in a study of OX40 agonist ivuxolimab in advanced cancers. Libraries were prepared by immunoSEQ multiplex PCR; TCRdb keeps only in-frame clonotypes and omits some of them. The table includes tens of thousands of clones, 86% detected once. Sample: CD4+ or CD8+ T cells sorted from blood, taken in a trial of the OX40 agonist ivuxolimab. All receptors derive from an adult with an advanced solid tumor such as melanoma, head and neck, liver or kidney cancer.

The chain joins TRBV28 to TRBJ1-3; unclear D gene. Germline loops: CDR1 MDHEN, CDR2 SYDVKM. Trimming took 3 bases from V and 0 from J, leaving 6 bases between them. This CDR3 comprises 14 residues. The CDR3 DNA follows: TGTGCCAGCAGTTTGTGGCTCTCTGGAAACACCATATATTTT. Its translation is CASSLWLSGNTIYF.

The J gene is TRBJ1-2, the V gene TRBV30, with D possibly being TRBD1 (6 bases). Trimming cost V 2 bases and J 2 bases, with 15 bases left between them. CDR3 length: 15 amino acids. CDR1 is GTSNPN, CDR2 SVGIG, per germline (reference sequence). The CDR3 region has the DNA TGTGCCTGGAGTTGGCCGGGGGCAAGCAACTATGGCTACACCTTC. Translated, it gives CAWSWPGASNYGYTF.

The chain joins TRBV5-1 to TRBJ2-6; maybe TRBD1 (5 bases). Germline V gene lookup returns CDR1 SGHRS and CDR2 YFSETQ. Trimming took off 4 bases at V and 0 bases at J, with 14 bases between the two ends. The CDR3 extends over 17 amino acids. The CDR3 reads CASSPQGPSSGANVLTF. In DNA form, the CDR3 reads TGCGCCAGCAGCCCTCAGGGCCCCAGCTCTGGGGCCAACGTCCTGACTTTC.

The CDR3: CASLGHEQYF. In nucleotides, the CDR3 is TGTGCCAGCCTAGGCCACGAGCAGTACTTC. V is TRBV13 and J is TRBJ2-7; D is undetermined. Germline V gene data show CDR1 as PRHDT and CDR2 as FYEKMQ (reference sequence). The V gene lost 8 bases and the J gene lost 5 bases, with 7 bases spanning the gap. CDR3 length equals 10 residues.

This rearrangement joins TRBV18 to TRBJ1-1, with 9 bases aligning to TRBD1. CDR1 is KGHSH, CDR2 LQKENI, per germline. Germline trimming cut 1 base from V and 11 bases from J; bases unmatched to any gene: 11. The CDR3 consists of 15 residues. CDR3 region: CASSPQSGTGIEAFF. As DNA, the CDR3 is TGTGCCAGCTCACCACAGTCTGGGACAGGGATTGAGGCTTTCTTT.

The chain joins TRBV9 to TRBJ2-2; D ambiguous. Trimming stripped 0 bases from V and 4 bases from J, with 10 bases between. The CDR3 has 15 residues. Germline lookup yields CDR1 SGDLS and CDR2 YYNGEE. CDR3: CASSVGSKGTGELFF. CDR3 DNA sequence: TGTGCCAGCAGCGTAGGCAGTAAGGGCACCGGGGAGCTGTTTTTT. Together with reference TRBV9 and TRBJ2-2, the CDR3 gives the full variable domain: DSGVTQTPKHLITATGQRVTLRCSPRSGDLSVYWYQQSLDQGLQFLIQYYNGEERAKGNILERFSAQQFPDLHSELNLSSLELGDSALYFCASSVGSKGTGELFFGEGSRLTVL.

This clone showed up just a few times. V usage is TRBV19 and J usage is TRBJ1-5, with 10 bases aligning to TRBD1. The CDR3 extends over 15 amino acids. V dropped 8 bases and J dropped 7; count of bases not matched to a gene: 11. Looked up from germline, CDR1 is LNHDA and CDR2 is SQIVND (reference sequence). CDR3 in amino acids: CASYPGTGVWQPQHF. The CDR3 bases are TGTGCCAGTTATCCCGGGACAGGGGTCTGGCAGCCCCAGCATTTT. The variable domain in full, completed from reference TRBV19 and TRBJ1-5, reads DGGITQSPKYLFRKEGQNVTLSCEQNLNHDAMYWYRQDPGQGLRLIYYSQIVNDFQKGDIAEGYSVSREKKESFPLTVTSAQKNPTAFYLCASYPGTGVWQPQHFGDGTRLSIL.

The chain combines TRBV5-4 with TRBJ2-3; 8 bases align to TRBD2. The CDR3 sequence is 16 residues long. Germline assignment: CDR1 SGHNT and CDR2 YYREEE (reference sequence). The V and J ends lost 0 bases and 6 bases, in that order; junction bases with no gene match: 9. CDR3 in DNA: TGTGCCAGCAGCTTGGTGGTAGCGGGATATTCGGATACGCAGTATTTT. It codes for CASSLVVAGYSDTQYF.

The rearrangement links TRBV28 to TRBJ2-5; 8 positions agree with TRBD1. Trimming cost V 2 bases and J 6 bases; bases outside gene matches: 5. There are 14 residues in the CDR3. Germline V CDR1 and CDR2: MDHEN, SYDVKM. The CDR3 nucleotides read TGTGCCAGCAGTTTAGGACAGGGTATAAAGACCCAGTACTTC. Protein product: CASSLGQGIKTQYF.

V gene TRBV28 combines with J gene TRBJ2-2, with 7 positions matching TRBD2. Germline assignment: CDR1 MDHEN and CDR2 SYDVKM. The CDR3 sequence is 15 residues long. J lost 3 bases, V lost 7 bases, and 8 bases had no gene match. The DNA of the CDR3 is TGTGCCAGCACCACGGGGGGTTCGTACACCGGGGAGCTGTTTTTT. Residues: CASTTGGSYTGELFF.

This clone was observed a single time. The chain carries TRBV11-1 and TRBJ2-7; D is uncertain. The length of the CDR3 is 12 residues. With 0 bases removed from V and 7 bases from J, the gap between germline ends came to 7 bases. Germline lookup yields CDR1 SGHAT and CDR2 FQDESV (reference sequence). The CDR3 region is CASSLAAREQYF. The CDR3 coding sequence is TGTGCCAGCAGCTTAGCAGCGCGGGAGCAGTACTTC.

The genes are TRBV30 and TRBJ2-1; a possible D gene is TRBD1 (6 bases). Germline loops: CDR1 GTSNPN, CDR2 SVGIG (reference sequence). CDR3 length: 12 residues. The V end lost 5 bases, the J end lost 4 bases, and 9 bases lay between the germline ends. CDR3 amino acids: CAWGGAYNEQFF. DNA for the CDR3: TGTGCCTGGGGGGGCGCATACAATGAGCAGTTCTTC.

The CDR3 coding sequence is TGTGCCAGCAGCGCCTGGACAGGGGAAGTCTACGAGCAGTACTTC. The encoded protein is CASSAWTGEVYEQYF. The chain recombines TRBV7-3 with TRBJ2-7, with 9 bases matching TRBD1. There are 15 residues in the CDR3. V dropped 5 bases and J dropped 3; count of bases not matched to a gene: 8. Germline CDR1 reads SGHTA; CDR2 reads FQGTGA.

J is TRBJ1-6 and V is TRBV7-2, with TRBD1 as a possible D gene (6 bases). The V gene lost 6 bases and the J gene lost 5 bases, with 11 bases spanning the gap. The CDR3 totals 14 residues. Germline-derived CDR1 and CDR2 are SGHTA and FQGNSA. CDR3 in DNA: TGTGCCAGCAGGGGGGGGCAGCATAATTCACCCCTCCACTTT. Translated: CASRGGQHNSPLHF.

The J gene is TRBJ1-5, the V gene TRBV28; D is ambiguous. This CDR3 is 13 amino acids long. From germline, CDR1 is MDHEN and CDR2 SYDVKM. Trimming stripped 7 bases from V and 4 bases from J, with 11 bases between. The CDR3 region has the DNA TGTGCCAGCACCGTGGGTGCTAATCAGCCCCAGCATTTT. Protein sequence: CASTVGANQPQHF.

The chain couples TRBV5-7 to TRBJ2-3; D is tentatively TRBD1 or TRBD2 (6 bases each). TRBV5-7 is an open reading frame whose function is uncertain. V lost 6 bases and J lost 0, with 11 bases in between. The CDR3 sequence is 14 residues long. In DNA, the CDR3 is TGTGCCAGCATGGGGGGCAGGAGCACAGATACGCAGTATTTT. Translation gives CASMGGRSTDTQYF.

The chain couples TRBV29-1 to TRBJ2-1; 11 bases are a match to TRBD1. With V trimmed by 6 bases and J by 10 bases, 8 bases remained unmatched. This CDR3 is built from 13 residues. Per germline, CDR1 SQVTM and CDR2 ANQGSEA. The CDR3 region has the DNA TGCAGCGTCCGGGACAGGGGGTTTGGGGAGCAGTTCTTC. Protein: CSVRDRGFGEQFF.

J is TRBJ2-6 and V is TRBV28; tentative D call: TRBD1 (5 bases). The germline V and J ends were trimmed by 5 bases and 0 bases, with 8 bases remaining between them. Per the germline V gene, CDR1 is MDHEN and CDR2 is SYDVKM. This CDR3 is built from 15 residues. The CDR3 reads CASSRQFSGANVLTF. CDR3 DNA: TGTGCCAGCAGTAGACAGTTCTCTGGGGCCAACGTCCTGACTTTC.

Points on this clone: The junction departs from germline at one end; a sequencing error may be responsible. V usage is TRBV25-1 and J usage is TRBJ1-2; D is perhaps TRBD1 (6 bases). The CDR3 covers 12 residues. Germline loops: CDR1 MGHDK, CDR2 SYGVNS. The CDR3 sequence: CASGTGIYGCTF. For the CDR3, the DNA is TGTGCCAGCGGAACAGGGATCTATGGCTGCACCTTC.

The rearrangement joins TRBV7-2 to TRBJ2-3; D may be TRBD2 (5 bases). The CDR3 covers 14 residues. Germline CDR1 is SGHTA and CDR2 is FQGNSA. Between the trimmed V and J ends, which lost 5 bases and 2 bases, there was a span of 11 bases. DNA of the CDR3: TGTGCCAGCAGCCGCCCGGGGAACACAGATACGCAGTATTTT. Translated, it gives CASSRPGNTDTQYF. The full variable domain, in which reference TRBV7-2 and TRBJ2-3 provide the parts outside the CDR3, is GAGVSQSPSNKVTEKGKDVELRCDPISGHTALYWYRQSLGQGLEFLIYFQGNSAPDKSGLPSDRFSAERTGGSVSTLTIQRTQQEDSAVYLCASSRPGNTDTQYFGPGTRLTVL.

The chain employs TRBV11-2 and TRBJ2-2; D gene ambiguous. Trimming shortened V by 0 bases and J by 3 bases, and 11 bases separated the two germline ends. The CDR3 extends over 16 amino acids. Per the germline V gene, CDR1 is SGHAT and CDR2 is FQNNGV. The CDR3 region is CASSLDQVGYTGELFF. Here the CDR3 DNA reads TGTGCCAGCAGCTTAGATCAAGTAGGGTACACCGGGGAGCTGTTTTTT.